What follows is one T cell receptor (beta chain) and its context. Study processing details: Reference gene primer amplification gave nucleated cell count estimates. The table came from immunoSEQ multiplex PCR; TCRdb's copy has only in-frame clones and leaves some out. V, J and clone size derive from that table, while D and trimming were established from the DNA sequence. In the table there are about 140,000 clones, roughly 84% of which are singletons. From germline, CDR1 is LNHNV and CDR2 YYDKDF (reference sequence). This CDR3 region has 13 residues. The V and J ends lost 9 bases and 3 bases respectively, with 15 bases between them. The data derive from a study of blood T cell repertoires in COVID-19. Overall study context: Samples of COVID-19 (acute and convalescent) were obtained from the United States, Italy and Spain. T cells, B-cell-depleted T cells, or PBMCs provided the cDNA or gDNA that served as material.

This sequence originates from a human donor with acute or convalescent COVID-19. The donor label of this sample is uncertain. Specimen: peripheral blood. This chain uses TRBV15 with TRBJ2-7; D is possibly TRBD1 (5 bases). The DNA for the CDR3 is TGTGCCACACGGACAAAATGGGACTACGAGCAGTACTTC. Amino acids: CATRTKWDYEQYF.